This T cell receptor beta chain is drawn from a study of blood T cell repertoires in COVID-19. Original analysis: Estimation of nucleated cell counts relied on the amplification of reference gene primers. Sequenced by immunoSEQ multiplex PCR; TCRdb stores in-frame clones only, minus some. That table gives V, J and clone size, and the DNA gave D and trimming. The data show approximately 70,000 clones, with 80% to 95% seen just once and just over 2.5% held by the top ten. The CDR3 has 13 residues. Germline lookup yields CDR1 SGHDN and CDR2 FVKESK. Trimming cost V 5 bases and J 4 bases, with 9 bases left between them. Seattle participants joined during active infection and were tracked over time.

The TCR originated in a man aged 50 or older with COVID-19, enrolled during active disease. The J gene is TRBJ2-1, the V gene TRBV14, with D perhaps matching TRBD2 (5 bases). The specimen was peripheral blood. CDR3 coding DNA: TGTGCCAGCAGCGCTGGACTTTACAATGAGCAGTTCTTC. Protein product: CASSAGLYNEQFF.